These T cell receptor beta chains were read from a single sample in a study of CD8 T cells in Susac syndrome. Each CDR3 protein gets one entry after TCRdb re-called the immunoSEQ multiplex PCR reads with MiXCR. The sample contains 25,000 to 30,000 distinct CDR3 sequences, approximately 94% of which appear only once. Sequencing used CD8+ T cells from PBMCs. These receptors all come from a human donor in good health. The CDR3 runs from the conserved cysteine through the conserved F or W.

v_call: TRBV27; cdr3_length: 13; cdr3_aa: CASSFSRAYEQYF
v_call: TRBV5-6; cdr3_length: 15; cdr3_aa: CASSLVAGVRAEAFF
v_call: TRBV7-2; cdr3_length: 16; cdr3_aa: CASRLQGALSGYEQYF
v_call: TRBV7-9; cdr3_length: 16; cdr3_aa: CASSLAQGDLNNEQFF
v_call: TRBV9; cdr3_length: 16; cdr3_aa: CASSPPGQGNTGELFF
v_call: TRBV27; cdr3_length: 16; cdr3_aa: CASSLLWASGEETQYF
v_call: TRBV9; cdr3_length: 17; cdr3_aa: CASSTYGTSGGADTQYF
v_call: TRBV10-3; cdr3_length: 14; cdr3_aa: CAISEGRVGNTIYF
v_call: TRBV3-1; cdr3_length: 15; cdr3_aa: CASSQETWGPYEQYF
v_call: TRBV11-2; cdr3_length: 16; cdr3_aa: CASSAKTDASYNEQFF
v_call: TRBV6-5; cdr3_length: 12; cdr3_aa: CASSPTSHEQFF
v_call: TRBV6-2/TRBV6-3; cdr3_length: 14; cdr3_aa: CASSGTGYNQPQHF
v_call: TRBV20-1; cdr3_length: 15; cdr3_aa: CSARGAPYQNYEQYF
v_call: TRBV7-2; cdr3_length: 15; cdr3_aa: CASSERQGPYNEQFF
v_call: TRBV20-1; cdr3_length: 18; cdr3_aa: CSARDVYSGGGESDTQYF
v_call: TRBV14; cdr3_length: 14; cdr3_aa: CASSQGKGPYGYTF
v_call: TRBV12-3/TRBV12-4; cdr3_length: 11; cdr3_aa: CASSIRGEAFF
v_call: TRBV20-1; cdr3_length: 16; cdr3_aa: CSAGQGQGAGANVLTF
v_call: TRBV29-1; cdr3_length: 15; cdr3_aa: CSVEVGLADYNEQFF
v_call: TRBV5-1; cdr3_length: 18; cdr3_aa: CASSLSQSQDSGNTEAFF
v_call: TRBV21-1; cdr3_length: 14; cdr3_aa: CASTMVLRSYEQYF
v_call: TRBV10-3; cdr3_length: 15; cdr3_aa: CAISESKMSGYEQYF
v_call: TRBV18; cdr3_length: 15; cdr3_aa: CASSPGHQSNQPQHF
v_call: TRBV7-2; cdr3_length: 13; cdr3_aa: CASSLIGGGTQYF
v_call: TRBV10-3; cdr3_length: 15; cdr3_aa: CAISPQVTNTGELFF
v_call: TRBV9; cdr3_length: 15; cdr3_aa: CASSETGGTGHEQYF
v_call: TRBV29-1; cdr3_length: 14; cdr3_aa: CSVDGQGRYNEQFF
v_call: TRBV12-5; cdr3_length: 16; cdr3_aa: CASGLVRNRLNTEAFF
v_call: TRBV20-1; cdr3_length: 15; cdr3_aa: CSARDLAGATNEQFF
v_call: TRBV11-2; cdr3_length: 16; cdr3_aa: CASSLEERSSGNTIYF
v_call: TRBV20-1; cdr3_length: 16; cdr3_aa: CSARDGSGGGEETQYF
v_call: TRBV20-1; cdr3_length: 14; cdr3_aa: CSARGPSGGVEQFF
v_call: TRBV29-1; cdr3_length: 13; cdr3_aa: CSVGTALNYGYTF
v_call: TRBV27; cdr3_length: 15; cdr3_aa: CASSLRGTGSTEAFF
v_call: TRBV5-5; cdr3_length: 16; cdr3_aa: CASSLNRDRGTDTQYF
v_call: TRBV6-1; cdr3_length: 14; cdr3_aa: CASKEQVNQETQYF